This T cell receptor (beta chain) appears in the sequencing data of a study of CD4+ T cells in melanoma. Study observations and caveats: In melanoma, neoantigen-specific CD4+ T cells reportedly differed in differentiation state.

Sequencing was performed with immunoSEQ multiplex PCR; in TCRdb, only in-frame clones are kept and a portion is missing. Here the sample spans some 13,000 clones, 68% being singletons. This clone turned up a few times. The antigen remains undetermined. Germline CDR1 LNHNV, CDR2 YYDKDF (reference sequence). Trimming took off 1 base at V and 0 bases at J, with 0 bases between the two ends. The CDR3 totals 12 residues. V gene TRBV15 combines with J gene TRBJ1-2; D is unresolved. The material sequenced was cells from a culture (not recorded whether cultured in vitro). The clonotype comes from a human donor with melanoma. The CDR3 sequence: CATSRANYGYTF. CDR3 coding DNA: TGTGCCACCAGCAGAGCTAACTATGGCTACACCTTC. Using reference TRBV15 and TRBJ1-2 for the parts outside the CDR3, the full variable domain is DAMVIQNPRYQVTQFGKPVTLSCSQTLNHNVMYWYQQKSSQAPKLLFHYYDKDFNNEADTPDNFQSRRPNTSFCFLDIRSPGLGDTAMYLCATSRANYGYTFGSGTRLTVV.